The present TCR beta chain was sequenced within a study of T-cell reconstitution after alpha-beta-depleted transplantation in children. Unique molecular identifiers were incorporated during preparation of the TCRbeta library. TCRdb passed the PCR reads through MiXCR, listing each CDR3 protein once. The table includes roughly 610,000 distinct CDR3 sequences, about 10% detected once. The germline gives CDR1 SGHAT, CDR2 FQNNGV. This CDR3 region has 18 residues. The V gene end was trimmed by 1 base and the J gene end by 3 bases; junction bases not matched to a gene: 8. This clonotype was detected a few times.

The chain has TRBV11-2 and TRBJ2-3; TRBD2 matches at 12 bases. The TCR sequence derives from a human donor who donated a stem cell graft to a child with acute myeloid leukemia. The material was PBMCs from the stem cell graft donor, obtained from the stem cell graft. CDR3 nucleotide sequence: TGTGCCAGCAGCTTAGTACCTCCTAGCGGGAGGGGGACAGATACGCAGTATTTT. Its translation is CASSLVPPSGRGTDTQYF.